The text below deals with one T cell receptor (beta chain). What it recognizes is unknown. This sample is drawn from a study of blood T cells in healthy people across ages. The study's findings and limits: Long-lived donors had more naive CD4+ cells and higher diversity than aged donors.

This CDR3 has 17 residues. Germline CDR1 and CDR2: MNHGY and SAAAGT. The V gene lost 2 bases and the J gene lost 3 bases, with 16 bases spanning the gap. PCR was performed a second time for about 6 to 12 cycles using a sample-barcoded 5' primer and a J-beta primer mix. TCRdb independently ran MiXCR on the 5' RACE reads; one entry per CDR3 protein. The repertoire includes more than 650,000 distinct CDR3 sequences, 53% of them detected once, and approximately 41% sits in the top ten. This TCR was recovered from a man aged 80 or over in good health. The chain combines TRBV6-8 with TRBJ1-4; D perhaps matches TRBD1 (5 bases). Sequencing was performed on blood. CDR3 nucleotides: TGTGCCAGCAGTTACGAGGGGACGGACGGATCTAATGAAAAACTGTTTTTT. This sequence encodes CASSYEGTDGSNEKLFF.